What follows are 3 T cell receptor beta chains derived from one specimen sequenced in a study of human thymus T cells. Sequencing was performed with immunoSEQ multiplex PCR; in TCRdb, only in-frame clones are kept and a portion is missing. The sample carries 75,000 to 90,000 clones, 90% to 97% recorded once. Corrective cardiac operations yielded the resected thymus tissue. The sequenced sample was thymus tissue. The source is a boy younger than two with a congenital heart defect but otherwise immunologically healthy.

The V call is TRBV6-1, the J call TRBJ1-5; maybe TRBD1 (6 bases). Germline V lookup: CDR1 MNHNS, CDR2 SASEGT. V lost 1 base and J lost 3, with 16 bases in between. This CDR3 region has 17 residues. The CDR3 nucleotides are TGTGCCAGCAGTGAAGAGGGACACGACCATTCCAATCAGCCCCAGCATTTT. This encodes CASSEEGHDHSNQPQHF.

This sequence joins TRBV2 and TRBJ1-5; D remains ambiguous. The CDR3 length is 13 residues. Per the germline V gene, CDR1 is SNHLY and CDR2 is FYNNEI. V lost 5 bases, J lost 4 bases, and 9 bases lay in between. This chain's CDR3 is CASSLDLNQPQHF. CDR3 bases: TGTGCCAGCAGTCTGGACCTAAATCAGCCCCAGCATTTT. Combining the CDR3 with reference TRBV2 and TRBJ1-5 gives the whole variable domain EPEVTQTPSHQVTQMGQEVILRCVPISNHLYFYWYRQILGQKVEFLVSFYNNEISEKSEIFDDQFSVERPDGSNFTLKIRSTKLEDSAMYFCASSLDLNQPQHFGDGTRLSIL.

This chain joins TRBV10-3 and TRBJ2-7, with 12 nucleotides matching TRBD1. V dropped 6 bases and J dropped 5; count of bases not matched to a gene: 5. CDR1 and CDR2 (germline): ENHRY, SYGVKD. This CDR3 has 14 residues. Here the CDR3 reads CAISPGTGGHEQYF. The CDR3 bases are TGTGCCATCAGCCCCGGGACAGGGGGCCACGAGCAGTACTTC.